This T cell receptor beta chain originates from a study of shared clonotypes between healthy human individuals. TCRdb's copy holds only in-frame clones and misses some; the assay was immunoSEQ multiplex PCR. Here the sample spans about 450,000 clones, around 80% being singletons. The V segment lost 0 bases and the J segment 11 bases; nucleotides outside the gene matches: 13. The CDR3 is 17 amino acids. Germline assignment: CDR1 SGHKS and CDR2 YYEKEE (reference sequence). This clone was counted a single time. The source is a woman in her forties in good health. Some clones in this sample may be carry-over from other donors' samples. The rearrangement joins TRBV5-5 to TRBJ2-3; 12 bases are shared with TRBD2. Specimen: PBMCs. CDR3 protein: CASSLAGSSGRASGQYF. CDR3 bases: TGTGCCAGCAGCTTGGCCGGTTCTAGCGGGAGGGCCAGTGGGCAGTATTTT.